This T cell receptor beta chain was captured by sequencing in a study of shared clonotypes between healthy human individuals. General study points: Donors were few, which limited the genetic and exposure-history diversity represented.

Sequencing was performed with immunoSEQ multiplex PCR; in TCRdb, only in-frame clones are kept and a portion is missing. The sample consists of some 2 million clones, approximately 95% of them appearing once. This CDR3 has 15 amino acids. V dropped 6 bases and J dropped 7; count of bases not matched to a gene: 11. Germline V gene data show CDR1 as LNHDA and CDR2 as SQIVND (reference sequence). Concerning this clone itself: Its antigen is as yet unknown.

It was into CD45RA+ naive and CD45RA-negative memory subsets that the CD4+ cells were split. The sequence was collected from a man in his late teens or twenties in good health. This rearrangement joins TRBV19 to TRBJ1-2, with 10 nucleotides matching TRBD1. Input material: naive CD4+ T cells sorted from blood. The subset here: CD45RA+ positively selected. CDR3: CASSTTGDRGSGYTF. CDR3 nucleotide sequence: TGTGCCAGTAGCACCACCGGGGACAGGGGATCTGGCTACACCTTC.